The 17 T cell receptor beta chains presented below share a single source sample, sequenced in a study of blood T cell repertoires in COVID-19. The table came from immunoSEQ multiplex PCR; TCRdb's copy has only in-frame clones and leaves some out. The sample lists some 300,000 clones, around 87% occurring once. The sequencing sample was made of PBMCs or T cells enriched from blood (not recorded which). Source of these receptors: a young woman with acute COVID-19.

This chain joins TRBV28 and TRBJ1-2, with 7 bases identical to TRBD1. This CDR3 comprises 14 residues. With V trimmed by 5 bases and J by 3 bases, 6 bases remained unmatched. Germline V gives CDR1 MDHEN, CDR2 SYDVKM. The CDR3 region is CASSTGQSYYGYTF. The DNA for the CDR3 is TGTGCCAGCAGTACGGGACAGTCATACTATGGCTACACCTTC.

The chain recombines TRBV5-4 with TRBJ2-7; 9 nucleotides agree with TRBD2. The CDR3 totals 14 residues. J gave up 3 bases and V 4 bases, and 5 bases lay outside the gene matches. The germline CDR1 and CDR2 sequences are SGHNT and YYREEE (reference sequence). The CDR3 region has the DNA TGTGCCAGCAGCCCAACTAGCGGGTTCTACGAGCAGTACTTC. Residues: CASSPTSGFYEQYF.

The genes are TRBV28 and TRBJ1-5; D is undetermined. The germline V and J ends were trimmed by 6 bases and 4 bases, with 13 bases remaining between them. Germline V gives CDR1 MDHEN, CDR2 SYDVKM. The CDR3 has 14 amino acids. CDR3 DNA: TGTGCCAGCAGCATCACTTCGGGAAATCAGCCCCAGCATTTT. It translates to CASSITSGNQPQHF.

The V gene is TRBV12-3 or TRBV12-4, the J gene TRBJ2-1, with a tentative D call TRBD2 (6 bases). Trimming took 7 bases from V and 15 from J, leaving 19 bases between them. There are 12 residues in the CDR3. The CDR3 nucleotides read TGTGCCAGCATCTCAACAGGCGGGAATAGGTTCTTC. Amino acids: CASISTGGNRFF.

The rearrangement links TRBV10-3 to TRBJ2-7; tentatively, D is TRBD1 (5 bases). V lost 3 bases, J lost 1 base, and 10 bases lay in between. The CDR3 runs to 14 residues. Germline CDR1 reads ENHRY; CDR2 reads SYGVKD. The CDR3 nucleotides read TGTGCCATCAGTGACGGAGACAGATCCTACGAGCAGTACTTC. Amino acid sequence: CAISDGDRSYEQYF.

This clone was seen just once. The chain joins TRBV2 to TRBJ2-1; TRBD2 matches 9 bases. V dropped 6 bases and J dropped 4; count of bases not matched to a gene: 7. Germline loops: CDR1 SNHLY, CDR2 FYNNEI. CDR3 length: 15 amino acids. DNA for the CDR3: TGTGCCAGCAGGAATAGCGGGAGTTTGTACAATGAGCAGTTCTTC. The encoded protein is CASRNSGSLYNEQFF.

The gene calls are TRBV9 and TRBJ1-3; a weak D match, TRBD1 (6 bases). In germline, CDR1 is SGDLS, CDR2 YYNGEE. V lost 4 bases and J 4 bases, leaving 12 bases between the germline ends. CDR3 size: 14 residues. CDR3 region: CASSRGKLGNTIYF. CDR3 sequence (DNA): TGTGCCAGCAGCAGGGGGAAGCTGGGAAACACCATATATTTT.

This sequence joins TRBV28 and TRBJ2-3; no clear D. Trimming removed 5 bases at V and 2 bases at J, with 14 bases between. Germline CDR1 and CDR2: MDHEN and SYDVKM. This CDR3 contains 15 residues. CDR3 amino acids: CASSGDGPYTDTQYF. CDR3 nucleotides: TGTGCCAGCAGTGGAGACGGTCCTTACACAGATACGCAGTATTTT.

The chain's CDR3 is CASSPGPGQGYGSPLHF. CDR3 in DNA: TGTGCCAGTAGTCCCGGCCCGGGACAGGGTTATGGTTCACCCCTCCACTTT. The chain combines TRBV19 with TRBJ1-6, with TRBD1 matching over 9 bases. Germline CDR1 LNHDA, CDR2 SQIVND (reference sequence). The CDR3 runs to 17 residues. Trimming cost V 5 bases and J 9 bases; bases outside gene matches: 14.

This chain connects TRBV2 to TRBJ2-2; TRBD2 agrees at 12 bases. CDR1 and CDR2 from the germline V gene are SNHLY and FYNNEI. Trimming removed 7 bases from V and 6 bases from J; junction bases left unmatched: 9. CDR3 length: 16 amino acids. In nucleotides, the CDR3 is TGTGCCAGCAAAAGGACTAGCGGGGTGGGTTCCGGGGAGCTGTTTTTT. Translated: CASKRTSGVGSGELFF.

This clone was observed once. The genes are TRBV11-2 and TRBJ2-3, with D possibly matching TRBD2 (6 bases). This CDR3 comprises 16 residues. Germline assignment: CDR1 SGHAT and CDR2 FQNNGV. V lost 4 bases, J lost 3 bases, and 17 bases lay in between. The DNA of the CDR3 is TGTGCCAGCAGCTCCGGGATCGGCGGGACTACAGATACGCAGTATTTT. It translates to CASSSGIGGTTDTQYF.

This clone was counted between two and nine times. The chain combines TRBV7-9 with TRBJ2-7, with 10 bases aligning to TRBD1. Germline CDR1 is SEHNR and CDR2 is FQNEAQ (reference sequence). Unmatched junction bases numbered 12, after V lost 3 bases and J lost 1 base. This CDR3 comprises 18 residues. The CDR3 DNA follows: TGTGCCAGCAGCTTGGGACAGGGGTTATCCGGGGGGTCCTACGAGCAGTACTTC. Its protein is CASSLGQGLSGGSYEQYF.

The CDR3, as DNA: TGTGCCAGCTCACCCAGGCCAGGTGATGGCTACACCTTC. This translates into CASSPRPGDGYTF. The V and J genes are TRBV18 and TRBJ1-2; no firm D call. From germline, CDR1 is KGHSH and CDR2 LQKENI. V lost 3 bases and J lost 6, with 11 bases in between. The CDR3 has 13 residues.

The chain combines TRBV7-9 with TRBJ2-1; 12 bases are shared with TRBD2. The CDR3 consists of 18 residues. CDR1 is SEHNR and CDR2 is FQNEAQ in the germline V gene (reference sequence). J was trimmed by 1 base and V by 4 bases; bases with no gene match: 8. CDR3 sequence: CASSSSLGLAGSYNEQFF. CDR3 DNA: TGTGCCAGCAGCTCTAGTCTAGGACTAGCGGGATCCTACAATGAGCAGTTCTTC. Based on the CDR3 plus reference TRBV7-9 and TRBJ2-1, the full variable domain is DTGVSQNPRHKITKRGQNVTFRCDPISEHNRLYWYRQTLGQGPEFLTYFQNEAQLEKSRLLSDRFSAERPKGSFSTLEIQRTEQGDSAMYLCASSSSLGLAGSYNEQFFGPGTRLTVL.

J is TRBJ1-1 and V is TRBV28, with D unresolved. Per germline, CDR1 MDHEN and CDR2 SYDVKM. This CDR3 is 11 amino acids long. Trimming took off 5 bases at V and 7 bases at J, with 8 bases between the two ends. CDR3 sequence (DNA): TGTGCCAGCAGTACCCGCGATGAAGCTTTCTTT. Translated: CASSTRDEAFF.

This clone was seen only once. This chain connects TRBV6-5 to TRBJ2-7, with a tentative D call TRBD2 (5 bases). Germline-derived CDR1 and CDR2 are MNHEY and SVGAGI. This CDR3 has 14 amino acids. V was clipped by 11 bases and J by 6 bases, with 23 bases between them. CDR3 sequence reads: CAVSRRGDSSEQYF. CDR3 coding DNA: TGTGCCGTGAGTCGTCGGGGAGATAGCAGCGAGCAGTACTTC.

The CDR3 nucleotides read TGTGCCAGCTCACCATCCGCAGGGGGCCTGAACACTGAAGCTTTCTTT. Translation: CASSPSAGGLNTEAFF. The chain is built from TRBV18 and TRBJ1-1; TRBD1 agrees at 8 bases. The CDR3 sequence is 16 residues long. Germline lookup yields CDR1 KGHSH and CDR2 LQKENI. The junction had 5 bases not matched to a gene; V was cut back by 2 bases and J by 0 bases. The whole variable domain, filled in from reference TRBV18 and TRBJ1-1, reads NAGVMQNPRHLVRRRGQEARLRCSPMKGHSHVYWYRQLPEEGLKFMVYLQKENIIDESGMPKERFSAEFPKEGPSILRIQQVVRGDSAAYFCASSPSAGGLNTEAFFGQGTRLTVV.